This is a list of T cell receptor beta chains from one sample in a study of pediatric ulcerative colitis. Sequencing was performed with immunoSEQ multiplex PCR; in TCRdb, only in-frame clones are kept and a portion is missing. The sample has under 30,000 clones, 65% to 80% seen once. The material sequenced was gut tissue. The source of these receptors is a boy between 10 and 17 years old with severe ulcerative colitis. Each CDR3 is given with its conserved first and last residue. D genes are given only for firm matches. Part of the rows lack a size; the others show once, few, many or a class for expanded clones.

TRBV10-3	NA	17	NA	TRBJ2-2	CAISGLFGTANTGELFF	TGTGCCATCAGTGGCCTTTTTGGGACTGCAAACACCGGGGAGCTGTTTTTT
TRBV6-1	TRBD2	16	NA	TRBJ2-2	CASSELAGGGTGELFF	TGTGCCAGCAGTGAGCTAGCGGGAGGAGGCACCGGGGAGCTGTTTTTT
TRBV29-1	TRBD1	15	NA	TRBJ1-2	CSVPGDSRRYGGYTF	TGCAGCGTCCCTGGGGACAGCCGGAGATATGGTGGCTACACCTTC
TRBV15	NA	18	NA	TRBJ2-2	CATSRDLPRGTNTGELFF	TGTGCCACCAGCAGAGATCTTCCGAGGGGAACGAACACCGGGGAGCTGTTTTTT
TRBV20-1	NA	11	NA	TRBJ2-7	CSAPRAGEQYF	TGCAGTGCTCCCCGGGCCGGCGAGCAGTACTTC
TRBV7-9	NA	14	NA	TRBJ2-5	CASSLASGAETQYF	TGTGCCAGCAGCTTAGCGTCAGGGGCAGAGACCCAGTACTTC
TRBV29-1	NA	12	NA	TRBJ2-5	CSVVAPKETQYF	TGCAGCGTTGTTGCGCCCAAGGAGACCCAGTACTTC
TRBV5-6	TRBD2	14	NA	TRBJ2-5	CASSLTAGRETQYF	TGTGCCAGCAGCCTAACAGCGGGACGGGAGACCCAGTACTTC
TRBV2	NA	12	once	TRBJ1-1	CARGRGAPEAFF	TGTGCCAGAGGAAGGGGGGCCCCTGAAGCTTTCTTT
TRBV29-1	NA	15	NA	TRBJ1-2	CSVDERSPSNYGYTF	TGCAGCGTTGACGAACGATCACCAAGTAACTATGGCTACACCTTC
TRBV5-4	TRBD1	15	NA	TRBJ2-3	CASSLGGQGGDTQYF	TGTGCCAGCAGCTTGGGAGGACAGGGTGGAGATACGCAGTATTTT
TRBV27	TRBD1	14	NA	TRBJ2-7	CASSLSGQAGEQYF	TGTGCCAGCAGTTTATCCGGACAGGCGGGCGAGCAGTACTTC
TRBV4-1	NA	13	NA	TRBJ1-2	CASSQEDSTRVAF	TGCGCCAGCAGCCAAGAAGATAGCACCAGGGTCGCCTTC
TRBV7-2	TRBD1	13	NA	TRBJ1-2	CASSQGQGYGYTF	TGTGCCAGCAGCCAGGGACAGGGCTATGGCTACACCTTC
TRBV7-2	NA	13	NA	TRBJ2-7	CASTYGPGREQYF	TGTGCCAGCACTTATGGCCCCGGACGGGAGCAGTACTTC
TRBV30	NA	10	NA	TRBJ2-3	CAFGTDTQYF	TGTGCCTTCGGGACAGATACGCAGTATTTT
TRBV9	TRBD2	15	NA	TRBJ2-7	CASSVSGGSRDEQYF	TGTGCCAGCAGCGTATCAGGCGGGAGTCGCGACGAGCAGTACTTC
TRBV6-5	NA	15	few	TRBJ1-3	CASKDLPASGNTIYF	TGTGCCAGCAAGGACCTCCCTGCCTCTGGAAACACCATATATTTT
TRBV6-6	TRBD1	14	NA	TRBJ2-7	CASSKGQGSYEQYF	TGTGCCAGCAGTAAGGGACAGGGATCCTACGAGCAGTACTTC
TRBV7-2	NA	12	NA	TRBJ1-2	CASSPGNYGYTF	TGTGCCAGCAGCCCGGGAAACTATGGCTACACCTTC
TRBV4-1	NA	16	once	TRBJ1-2	CASSLRIERAGYGYTF	TGCGCCAGCAGCCTAAGAATAGAAAGGGCGGGGTATGGCTACACCTTC
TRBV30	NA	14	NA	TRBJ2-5	CAWSAYATQETQYF	TGTGCCTGGAGTGCCTACGCTACCCAAGAGACCCAGTACTTC
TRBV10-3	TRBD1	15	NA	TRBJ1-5	CAISPGQGSNQPQHF	TGTGCCATCAGTCCGGGACAGGGGAGCAATCAGCCCCAGCATTTT
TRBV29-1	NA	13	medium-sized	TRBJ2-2	CSVGRTATGELFF	TGCAGCGTTGGTAGGACAGCCACCGGGGAGCTGTTTTTT
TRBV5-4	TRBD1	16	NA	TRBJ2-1	CASRPMTDRVNNGQFF	TGTGCCAGCAGACCAATGACGGACAGGGTGAACAATGGGCAGTTCTTC
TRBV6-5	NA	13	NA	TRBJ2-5	CASSYSWEETQYF	TGTGCCAGCAGTTACTCATGGGAAGAGACCCAGTACTTC
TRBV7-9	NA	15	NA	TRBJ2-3	CASSLVSWATDTQYF	TGTGCCAGCAGCTTAGTATCGTGGGCCACAGATACGCAGTATTTT
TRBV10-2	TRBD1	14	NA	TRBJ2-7	CASSRQGAGYEQYF	TGCGCCAGCAGTAGGCAGGGGGCGGGTTACGAGCAGTACTTC
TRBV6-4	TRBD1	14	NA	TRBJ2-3	CASSEGQDTDTQYF	TGTGCCAGCAGTGAGGGACAGGACACAGATACGCAGTATTTT
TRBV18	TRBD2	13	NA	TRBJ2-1	CASSWTSDNEQFF	TGTGCCAGCTCATGGACTAGCGACAATGAGCAGTTCTTC
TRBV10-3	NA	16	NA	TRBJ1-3	CAIKDGDGVSGNTIYF	TGTGCCATCAAGGATGGCGACGGCGTCTCTGGAAACACCATATATTTT
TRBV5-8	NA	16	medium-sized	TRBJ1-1	CASSFGGWGSNTEAFF	TGTGCCAGCAGCTTCGGGGGATGGGGGAGTAACACTGAAGCTTTCTTT
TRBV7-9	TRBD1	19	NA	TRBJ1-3	CASSPNPGQAARSGNTIYF	TGTGCCAGCAGCCCAAACCCGGGACAGGCCGCACGCTCTGGAAACACCATATATTTT
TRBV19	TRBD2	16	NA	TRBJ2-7	CASSSPRTSGYYEQYF	TGTGCCAGTAGTTCGCCCCGGACTAGCGGGTACTACGAGCAGTACTTC
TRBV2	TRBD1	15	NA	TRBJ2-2	CASSGQGRNTGELFF	TGTGCCAGCAGTGGACAGGGCCGGAACACCGGGGAGCTGTTTTTT
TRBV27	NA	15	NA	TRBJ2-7	CASSFRVGSSYEQYF	TGTGCCAGCAGTTTCCGGGTGGGGAGCTCCTACGAGCAGTACTTC
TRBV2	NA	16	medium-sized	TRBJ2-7	CASRHTGRQLLYEQYF	TGTGCCAGCCGACATACCGGGAGACAGCTACTCTACGAGCAGTACTTC
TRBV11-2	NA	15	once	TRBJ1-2	CASSLDPGDLYGYTF	TGTGCCAGCAGCTTAGACCCCGGGGACCTCTATGGCTACACCTTC
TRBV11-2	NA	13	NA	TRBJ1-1	CASSSGTHPEAFF	TGTGCCAGCAGCTCAGGGACACACCCCGAAGCTTTCTTT
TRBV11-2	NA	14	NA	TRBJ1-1	CASSLAQGNTEAFF	TGTGCCAGCAGCTTAGCACAGGGCAACACTGAAGCTTTCTTT
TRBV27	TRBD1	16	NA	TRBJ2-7	CASSLSGTGLVGEQYF	TGTGCCAGCAGTTTATCGGGGACAGGGTTGGTTGGGGAGCAGTACTTC
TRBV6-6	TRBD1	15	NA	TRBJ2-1	CASSLQQTGGIEQFF	TGTGCCAGCAGTCTACAGCAGACAGGGGGCATTGAGCAGTTCTTC
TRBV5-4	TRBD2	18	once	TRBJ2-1	CASSLGGDSGTLYNEQFF	TGTGCCAGCAGCTTAGGAGGCGATAGCGGGACTTTATACAATGAGCAGTTCTTC
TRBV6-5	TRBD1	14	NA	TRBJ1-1	CASSPTGVGTEAFF	TGTGCCAGCAGTCCGACAGGGGTTGGGACTGAAGCTTTCTTT
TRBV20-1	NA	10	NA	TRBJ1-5	CSAFEGAQHF	TGCAGCGCTTTCGAGGGGGCCCAGCATTTT
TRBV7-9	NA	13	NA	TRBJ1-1	CASSQIGGSEAFF	TGTGCCAGCAGCCAAATCGGGGGCTCTGAAGCTTTCTTT
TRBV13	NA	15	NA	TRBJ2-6	CASSVRTSGANVLTF	TGTGCCAGCAGCGTTAGGACCTCTGGGGCCAACGTCCTGACTTTC
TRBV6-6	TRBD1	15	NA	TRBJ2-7	CASSYTTGGGYEQYF	TGTGCCAGCAGTTACACGACAGGGGGTGGCTACGAGCAGTACTTC
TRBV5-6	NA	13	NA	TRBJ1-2	CASSLTGVYGYTF	TGTGCCAGCAGCTTGACAGGAGTCTATGGCTACACCTTC
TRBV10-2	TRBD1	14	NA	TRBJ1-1	CASSGRGMGTEAFF	TGCGCCAGCAGTGGCAGGGGGATGGGGACTGAAGCTTTCTTT
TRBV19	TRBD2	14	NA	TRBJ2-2	CARMTSGSTGELFF	TGTGCCAGAATGACTAGCGGGAGTACCGGGGAGCTGTTTTTT
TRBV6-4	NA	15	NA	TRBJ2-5	CASSLPGPREETQYF	TGTGCCAGCAGCCTCCCGGGACCCCGGGAGGAGACCCAGTACTTC